The next 32 T cell receptor beta chains were all read from a single sample in a study of T cell responses to AZD1222 COVID-19 vaccine. Profiled with immunoSEQ multiplex PCR; TCRdb holds only in-frame clones, not every one. The table has some 110,000 clones, 92% seen once. Sequences were derived from peripheral blood, sampled 28 days after the second AZD1222 dose. The receptor set was obtained from an adult who received the AZD1222 COVID-19 vaccine.

In regard to this clone: Compared with germline, one end of the junction differs, possibly owing to a read error. The rearrangement links TRBV6-6 to TRBJ2-7, with D possibly being TRBD2 (6 bases). Germline-derived CDR1 and CDR2 are MNHNY and SVGAGI (reference sequence). The CDR3 totals 12 residues. CDR3 coding DNA: TGTGCCAGCAGTTACTCGTCCTCCGGGGGTAACTTC. Its protein is CASSYSSSGGNF.

The rearrangement joins TRBV4-2 to TRBJ2-7, with 7 bases aligning to TRBD2. Trimming cost V 1 base and J 7 bases; bases outside gene matches: 10. The CDR3 is 15 residues long. Germline CDR1 is LGHNA and CDR2 is YNFKEQ. Here the CDR3 DNA reads TGTGCCAGCAGCCAAGGGGAACTAGCGTGGGGTGAGCAGTACTTC. Protein: CASSQGELAWGEQYF.

J is TRBJ1-2 and V is TRBV5-1; no clear D gene. The CDR3 length is 13 residues. V was pared by 3 bases and J by 0 bases, with 6 bases between. Germline values: CDR1 SGHRS, CDR2 YFSETQ. The CDR3 bases are TGCGCCAGCAGCTCCACAGCTAACTATGGCTACACCTTC. Translating it yields CASSSTANYGYTF.

The V and J genes are TRBV28 and TRBJ1-4; 7 bases are a match to TRBD1. The CDR3 has 16 amino acids. Germline CDR1 and CDR2: MDHEN and SYDVKM. The V gene end was trimmed by 3 bases and the J gene end by 3 bases; junction bases not matched to a gene: 7. CDR3 sequence: CASSLYSGQSNEKLFF. CDR3 bases: TGTGCCAGCAGTTTGTATTCGGGACAGTCTAATGAAAAACTGTTTTTT.

The V gene is TRBV18, the J gene TRBJ1-1; TRBD1 matches at 7 bases. Germline lookup yields CDR1 KGHSH and CDR2 LQKENI. The CDR3 has 14 residues. With V trimmed by 4 bases and J by 4 bases, 6 bases remained unmatched. The CDR3 sequence: CASSLAQGLTEAFF. CDR3 bases: TGTGCCAGCTCACTTGCACAGGGGCTCACTGAAGCTTTCTTT.

Note on this clone: Other DNA sequences of this sample code for an identical CDR3. DNA for the CDR3: TGTGCCAGCAGTTACTCGGGGGCTGGAAACACCATATATTTT. Amino acid sequence: CASSYSGAGNTIYF. The gene calls are TRBV6-5 and TRBJ1-3; a possible D gene is TRBD1 (5 bases). The CDR3 totals 14 residues. The germline CDR1 and CDR2 sequences are MNHEY and SVGAGI. Trimming pared 0 bases from V and 2 bases from J, leaving 5 bases between.

The J gene is TRBJ1-4, the V gene TRBV7-9; D is possibly TRBD1 (5 bases). The CDR3 is 12 residues long. V was clipped by 4 bases and J by 6 bases, with 6 bases between them. Looked up from germline, CDR1 is SEHNR and CDR2 is FQNEAQ (reference sequence). The CDR3: CASSWGDEKLFF. CDR3 DNA: TGTGCCAGCAGCTGGGGGGATGAAAAACTGTTTTTT.

CDR3 protein: CASSLQDRVASPLHF. The CDR3 DNA reads TGTGCCAGCAGCCTCCAGGACAGGGTCGCTTCACCCCTCCACTTT. The gene calls are TRBV7-9 and TRBJ1-6; TRBD1 aligns across 8 bases. CDR1 SEHNR and CDR2 FQNEAQ come from the germline V gene (reference sequence). This CDR3 region has 15 residues. V shed 5 bases, J shed 9 bases, and the junction held 9 bases outside the gene matches.

This clone appeared once. The chain recombines TRBV2 with TRBJ2-1; no reliable D call. Germline V gene lookup returns CDR1 SNHLY and CDR2 FYNNEI. V dropped 4 bases and J dropped 9 bases, with 13 bases sitting between them. The CDR3 contains 13 residues. In nucleotides, the CDR3 is TGTGCCAGCAGTGGCTCCCCTAGGCGTGAGCAGTTCTTC. This gives the protein CASSGSPRREQFF. The full variable domain, completed using reference TRBV2 and TRBJ2-1, is EPEVTQTPSHQVTQMGQEVILRCVPISNHLYFYWYRQILGQKVEFLVSFYNNEISEKSEIFDDQFSVERPDGSNFTLKIRSTKLEDSAMYFCASSGSPRREQFFGPGTRLTVL.

V usage is TRBV5-6 and J usage is TRBJ2-1; D perhaps matches TRBD2 (6 bases). V shed 3 bases and J shed 7 bases, with 20 bases lying between them. Germline-derived CDR1 and CDR2 are SGHDT and YYEEEE. The CDR3 spans 16 residues. The CDR3 is CASSWELAPGGNEQFF. In nucleotides, the CDR3 is TGTGCCAGCAGCTGGGAACTAGCACCTGGGGGGAATGAGCAGTTCTTC.

V is TRBV3-1 (or the pseudogene TRBV3-2) and J is TRBJ2-7; weak D call: TRBD2 (5 bases). This CDR3 has 16 amino acids. Per the germline V gene, CDR1 is LGHDT and CDR2 is YNNKEL (reference sequence). V lost 3 bases, J lost 2 bases, and 17 bases lay in between. The CDR3 DNA follows: TGTGCCAGCAGCCACCCTCCAACGGGATCCACCTACGAGCAGTACTTC. Residues: CASSHPPTGSTYEQYF.

The rearrangement links TRBV6-5 to TRBJ1-3; D uncertain. V lost 5 bases to trimming and J lost 4 bases, with 12 bases between them. The CDR3 contains 14 residues. Germline CDR1 is MNHEY and CDR2 is SVGAGI. DNA of the CDR3: TGTGCCAGCAGTCTCCGGACGGACGGAAACACCATATATTTT. Protein sequence: CASSLRTDGNTIYF.

The chain employs TRBV4-1 and TRBJ1-3; 7 nucleotides align to TRBD1. The CDR3 extends over 17 amino acids. The germline V gene encodes CDR1 MGHRA and CDR2 YSYEKL. The ends lost 3 bases at V and 0 bases at J; junction bases unmatched: 8. DNA of the CDR3: TGCGCCAGCAGCCAGCGGGACAGTAAAAGCTCTGGAAACACCATATATTTT. Protein: CASSQRDSKSSGNTIYF.

The rearrangement links TRBV18 to TRBJ1-5; D gene unclear. The CDR3 totals 12 residues. Germline V gives CDR1 KGHSH, CDR2 LQKENI. Trimming shortened V by 1 base and J by 5 bases, and 3 bases separated the two germline ends. The CDR3 region is CASSPRDQPQHF. The CDR3 nucleotides are TGTGCCAGCTCACCACGTGATCAGCCCCAGCATTTT.

The chain combines TRBV29-1 with TRBJ1-2, with TRBD1 as a possible D gene (5 bases). The CDR3 consists of 13 residues. V lost 5 bases, J lost 2 bases, and 12 bases lay in between. CDR1 and CDR2 (germline): SQVTM, ANQGSEA. The CDR3 is CSVKGRVNYGYTF. CDR3 nucleotides: TGCAGCGTTAAGGGCAGGGTAAACTATGGCTACACCTTC. Full variable domain (outside the CDR3, taken from reference TRBV29-1 and TRBJ1-2): SAVISQKPSRDICQRGTSLTIQCQVDSQVTMMFWYRQQPGQSLTLIATANQGSEATYESGFVIDKFPISRPNLTFSTLTVSNMSPEDSSIYLCSVKGRVNYGYTFGSGTRLTVV.

The rearrangement uses TRBV2 and TRBJ1-5; D is possibly TRBD1 (5 bases). V was cut by 6 bases and J by 3 bases, with 12 bases left in between. Germline V gene sequence: CDR1 SNHLY, CDR2 FYNNEI. The CDR3 loop spans 14 amino acids. The CDR3 coding sequence is TGTGCCAGCAGGCGAGACAGCCCCAATCAGCCCCAGCATTTT. Its translation: CASRRDSPNQPQHF.

A word on this clone: The sample carries other DNA sequences with the same CDR3. This rearrangement joins TRBV28 to TRBJ1-2; 7 positions match TRBD1. Germline CDR1 reads MDHEN; CDR2 reads SYDVKM. The CDR3 runs to 13 residues. The junction had 0 bases not matched to a gene; V was cut back by 3 bases and J by 2 bases. CDR3 sequence: CASSLGQNYGYTF. In nucleotides, the CDR3 is TGTGCCAGCAGTTTGGGACAGAACTATGGCTACACCTTC.

The genes are TRBV11-2 and TRBJ2-6; perhaps TRBD2 as D (7 bases). The CDR3 is 17 amino acids. The V gene's germline CDR1 is SGHAT and CDR2 FQNNGV. V was pared by 3 bases and J by 3 bases, with 15 bases between. CDR3 residues: CASSFSRGGVGANVLTF. DNA of the CDR3: TGTGCCAGCAGCTTCAGCAGGGGAGGGGTTGGGGCCAACGTCCTGACTTTC. The complete variable domain, with remaining parts taken from reference TRBV11-2 and TRBJ2-6, reads EAGVAQSPRYKIIEKRQSVAFWCNPISGHATLYWYQQILGQGPKLLIQFQNNGVVDDSQLPKDRFSAERLKGVDSTLKIQPAKLEDSAVYLCASSFSRGGVGANVLTFGAGSRLTVL.

The V call is TRBV7-8, the J call TRBJ2-7; 11 bases map to TRBD2. The germline gives CDR1 SGHVS, CDR2 FQNEAQ. This CDR3 region has 15 residues. With 5 bases clipped from V and 7 bases from J, the junction kept 10 bases outside the gene matches. The CDR3 is CASSLRLAGRLEQYF. The CDR3 DNA is TGTGCCAGCAGCCTAAGACTAGCGGGAAGGTTGGAGCAGTACTTC.

The chain carries TRBV6-5 and TRBJ1-5; tentative D call: TRBD1 (5 bases). The V end was cut by 6 bases, the J end by 9 bases, with 15 bases between. The CDR3 is 13 amino acids. The germline V gene encodes CDR1 MNHEY and CDR2 SVGAGI. CDR3 protein: CASRFDSSLPQHF. The CDR3 DNA reads as TGTGCCAGCAGATTCGACAGCTCTCTGCCCCAGCATTTT.

The gene calls are TRBV6-5 and TRBJ1-2; D is ambiguous. Germline V gives CDR1 MNHEY, CDR2 SVGAGI. The V end was cut by 2 bases, the J end by 4 bases, with 11 bases between. The CDR3 sequence is 14 residues long. The CDR3 loop is CASSYLSKPYGYTF. CDR3 sequence (DNA): TGTGCCAGCAGTTACCTGAGCAAGCCCTATGGCTACACCTTC.

The V call is TRBV11-3, the J call TRBJ2-5; TRBD2 matches at 8 bases. Germline CDR1 is SGHNT and CDR2 is YENEEA. With 0 bases clipped from V and 2 bases from J, the junction kept 2 bases outside the gene matches. CDR3 length equals 15 residues. CDR3 sequence reads: CASSLELAVQETQYF. The CDR3 coding sequence is TGTGCCAGCAGCTTAGAACTAGCGGTTCAAGAGACCCAGTACTTC.

This chain's CDR3 is CASSYNPTGQETQYF. The CDR3 region has the DNA TGTGCCAGCAGCTACAACCCGACAGGTCAAGAGACCCAGTACTTC. This chain uses TRBV11-2 with TRBJ2-5; weak D call: TRBD1 (6 bases). Trimming stripped 4 bases from V and 2 bases from J, with 14 bases between. The CDR3 has 15 residues. Germline assignment: CDR1 SGHAT and CDR2 FQNNGV. Complete variable domain (other parts from reference TRBV11-2 and TRBJ2-5): EAGVAQSPRYKIIEKRQSVAFWCNPISGHATLYWYQQILGQGPKLLIQFQNNGVVDDSQLPKDRFSAERLKGVDSTLKIQPAKLEDSAVYLCASSYNPTGQETQYFGPGTRLLVL.

V is TRBV2 and J is TRBJ1-3; D gene ambiguous. The CDR3 has 15 amino acids. Trimming removed 2 bases from V and 1 base from J, with 9 bases in between. CDR1 is SNHLY and CDR2 is FYNNEI in the germline V gene. CDR3: CASSEIFPSGNTIYF. The DNA for the CDR3 is TGTGCCAGCAGTGAAATCTTTCCGTCTGGAAACACCATATATTTT. The full variable domain, its missing parts supplied by reference TRBV2 and TRBJ1-3, is EPEVTQTPSHQVTQMGQEVILRCVPISNHLYFYWYRQILGQKVEFLVSFYNNEISEKSEIFDDQFSVERPDGSNFTLKIRSTKLEDSAMYFCASSEIFPSGNTIYFGEGSWLTVV.

This chain connects TRBV11-3 to TRBJ1-3; 10 positions match TRBD1. The germline CDR1 and CDR2 sequences are SGHNT and YENEEA. The ends lost 5 bases at V and 2 bases at J; junction bases unmatched: 9. The CDR3 covers 17 residues. CDR3 nucleotides: TGTGCCAGCAGCCAAAGCAGACAGGGGGCGACTGGAAACACCATATATTTT. It is translated as CASSQSRQGATGNTIYF.

In its sample, this clone was seen a few times. The rearrangement links TRBV6-5 to TRBJ1-5; possibly TRBD1 for D (6 bases). CDR3 size: 15 residues. V lost 8 bases and J lost 1, with 15 bases in between. Germline CDR1 is MNHEY and CDR2 is SVGAGI. The DNA for the CDR3 is TGTGCCAGCGGGACGGACAGTTTGAGCAATCAGCCCCAGCATTTT. This sequence encodes CASGTDSLSNQPQHF.

DNA for the CDR3: TGTGCCAGCAGCGTCCCGCCCGGACTAGCGGGACATGAGCAGTTCTTC. Protein product: CASSVPPGLAGHEQFF. This chain joins TRBV7-9 and TRBJ2-1; TRBD2 matches 12 bases. The junction had 10 bases not matched to a gene; V was cut back by 5 bases and J by 8 bases. CDR3 length: 16 amino acids. Germline V gene lookup returns CDR1 SEHNR and CDR2 FQNEAQ (reference sequence).

The CDR3 DNA is TGTGCCAGCAGCAAAGATGGGCCGCAAATCTTTTTT. Amino acid sequence: CASSKDGPQIFF. This chain connects TRBV21-1 to TRBJ1-4; the table gives TRBD1 as D, unverified against the DNA. TRBV21-1 is a listed pseudogene. The CDR3 loop spans 12 amino acids.

The rearrangement uses TRBV7-9 and TRBJ1-1; TRBD1 matches at 9 bases. Germline CDR1 is SEHNR and CDR2 is FQNEAQ (reference sequence). The CDR3 contains 15 residues. V lost 5 bases, J lost 2 bases, and 6 bases stayed unmatched. The CDR3 here is CASSTWDRANTEAFF. The CDR3 DNA is TGTGCCAGCAGCACCTGGGACAGGGCAAACACTGAAGCTTTCTTT.

J is TRBJ2-1 and V is TRBV5-1; 10 bases map to TRBD2. This CDR3 contains 18 residues. Trimming removed 0 bases from V and 5 bases from J; junction bases left unmatched: 11. Germline CDR1 reads SGHRS; CDR2 reads YFSETQ. The CDR3 nucleotides read TGCGCCAGCAGCTTGGAAGGCAGCGGGAGGGCCGCGGACAATGAGCAGTTCTTC. Its protein product is CASSLEGSGRAADNEQFF.

The count of this clone is one. The chain links TRBV7-3 to TRBJ2-5; D is uncertain. The V end lost 5 bases, the J end lost 1 base, and 11 bases lay between the germline ends. Germline V CDR1 and CDR2: SGHTA, FQGTGA. The CDR3 has 14 residues. For the CDR3, the DNA is TGTGCCAGCAGCCCAAACGGAGCCCAAGAGACCCAGTACTTC. This sequence encodes CASSPNGAQETQYF.

This clone was detected once. The rearrangement joins TRBV7-9 to TRBJ1-4; TRBD1 agrees at 7 bases. With V trimmed by 4 bases and J by 8 bases, 7 bases remained unmatched. The germline V gene encodes CDR1 SEHNR and CDR2 FQNEAQ (reference sequence). The CDR3 is made up of 14 amino acids. The CDR3 sequence is CASSSQGGGEKLFF. The CDR3 DNA is TGTGCCAGCAGCTCCCAGGGGGGAGGGGAAAAACTGTTTTTT.